The subject of this entry is one T cell receptor beta chain. Its cognate antigen has yet to be identified. Nothing much larger sits one base from this clone, and base qualities are not available. The data belong to a study of OX40 agonist ivuxolimab in advanced cancers. In terms of the full investigation: Ivuxolimab was an agonistic, fully human IgG2 monoclonal antibody directed against OX40 (CD134), a costimulatory receptor. Intravenous ivuxolimab was administered to patients every 2 weeks at six dose levels: 0.01, 0.1, 0.3, 1.5, 3 and 10 mg/kg. Of the roughly 54 dose-escalation patients, hepatocellular carcinoma was present in approximately 20, melanoma in some 15, renal cell carcinoma in 9 and head and neck cancer in 9. The dose-escalation cohort was about 83% male with a mean age of 60 years, ranging from roughly 20 to 80. Patients were allowed to have had prior anti-PD-1, anti-PD-L1 or anti-CTLA-4 therapy, and approximately 41% of the dose-escalation patients had previously received checkpoint inhibitors. Partial responses occurred in three dose-escalation patients: two with cutaneous melanoma and one with hepatocellular carcinoma. Peripheral TCRbeta sequencing aimed to test whether ivuxolimab altered TCR sequence diversity and caused clonal T-cell expansion. The monotherapy dose-escalation portion (N ≈ 57 patients) of the phase I ivuxolimab trial is reported in the paper.

To sequence the TCRbeta CDR3 region, genomic DNA was isolated from the sorted cells. TCRbeta CDR3 regions were sequenced using the immunoSEQ Assay. TCRdb retrieved this table from immuneACCESS and kept in-frame rearrangements only. Not all clones are present; in checked studies, unresolved V genes account for under half, and no reason is known for the remainder. For this sample the table gives 70,000 or so clones, of which 92% were detected only once. Roughly a tenth of the sample is in the top ten clones. Patients with autoimmune disease history or receiving systemic immunosuppression were excluded from the trial. Peripheral blood for TCR sequencing was drawn from every dose cohort at baseline, at cycle 4 day 1 and at cycle 7 day 1. The samples were drawn from a first-in-human, open-label, multicenter phase I dose-escalation trial of ivuxolimab. Adults with locally advanced or metastatic head and neck squamous cell, hepatocellular, melanoma or renal cell carcinoma were enrolled in the trial. Before TCR sequencing, CD4+ and CD8+ T cells were separately sorted from peripheral blood.

The study at large found these results: At doses from 0.1 to 3.0 mg/kg, clonal expansion was seen in both CD4+ and CD8+ blood T cells between baseline and week 6. After ivuxolimab, expanded clones were on average more numerous among CD8+ T cells than among CD4+ T cells. Low levels of normalized T-cell clonal expansion were also seen in some nonresponding patients. The antigen specificity of the peripheral T cells that underwent clonal expansion was not determined. In the 0.1-3.0 mg/kg groups, partial responders had among the lowest normalized peripheral clonal expansion, particularly in CD8+ T cells.

The receptor was isolated from an adult with an advanced solid tumor such as melanoma, head and neck, liver or kidney cancer. Material: CD4+ or CD8+ T cells sorted from blood, obtained in a trial of the OX40 agonist ivuxolimab.

The nucleotide sequence reads TGTGCCAGTAGGAGCCGGGACGGATCCTACGAGCAGTACTTC. The translation is CASRSRDGSYEQYF. The chain is encoded by TRBV19 joined to TRBJ2-7; the D gene is perhaps TRBD1 or TRBD2, each of them matching over 5 bases. Looking up the germline V gene (reference sequence) yields CDR1 LNHDA and CDR2 SQIVND. The CDR3 numbers 14 residues from cysteine through phenylalanine. Only CDR3 DNA is held: 42 bases, read in frame from base 1. Trimming at the junction amounts to 6 bases on V and 1 base on J, and the germline ends lie 13 bases apart.